Listed below are T cell receptor beta chains from one sample, sequenced in a study of cytomegalovirus exposure and HLA in healthy donors. Generated by immunoSEQ multiplex PCR, the TCRdb table keeps only in-frame clones and is missing some. The sample includes about 140,000 clones. Specimen: PBMCs. All receptors derive from a male donor in good health and CMV-seronegative. The CDR3 runs from the conserved cysteine through the conserved F or W. Each record gives: J gene, D gene, V gene, CDR3 DNA, CDR3 protein. A D gene is named only where the DNA matches it firmly.

j_call: TRBJ2-3
d_call: NA
v_call: TRBV9
cdr3_nt: TGTGCCAGCAGCGTAAATCCTAATACAGATACGCAGTATTTT
cdr3_aa: CASSVNPNTDTQYF

j_call: TRBJ2-1
d_call: TRBD2
v_call: TRBV6-1
cdr3_nt: TGTGCCAGCAGTGAAGGCGGGAGGGGACACAATGAGCAGTTCTTC
cdr3_aa: CASSEGGRGHNEQFF

j_call: TRBJ2-3
d_call: TRBD1
v_call: TRBV18
cdr3_nt: TGTGCCAGCTCACCACTGGGACAGAGCACAGATACGCAGTATTTT
cdr3_aa: CASSPLGQSTDTQYF

j_call: TRBJ2-5
d_call: TRBD1
v_call: TRBV18
cdr3_nt: TGTGCCAGCTCACCCTTGTCGGACAGGGGTGAGACCCAGTACTTC
cdr3_aa: CASSPLSDRGETQYF

j_call: TRBJ2-3
d_call: NA
v_call: TRBV9
cdr3_nt: TGTGCCAGCAGCGTAGGTCCCGGACTCTACGGGGGCACAGATACGCAGTATTTT
cdr3_aa: CASSVGPGLYGGTDTQYF

j_call: TRBJ2-7
d_call: TRBD1
v_call: TRBV18
cdr3_nt: TGTGCCAGCTCACCCTATCGCGGACAGGTCTACGAGCAGTACTTC
cdr3_aa: CASSPYRGQVYEQYF

j_call: TRBJ2-3
d_call: TRBD2
v_call: TRBV18
cdr3_nt: TGTGCCAGCTCACCAACAGCGGGGAAAACCACAGATACGCAGTATTTT
cdr3_aa: CASSPTAGKTTDTQYF

j_call: TRBJ1-2
d_call: NA
v_call: TRBV29-1
cdr3_nt: TGCAGCCTACTGGACAGTAACTATGGCTACACCTTC
cdr3_aa: CSLLDSNYGYTF

j_call: TRBJ1-2
d_call: TRBD1
v_call: TRBV7-9
cdr3_nt: TGTGCCAGCAGCCGACTGGACAGGGGGTTCTATGGCTACACCTTC
cdr3_aa: CASSRLDRGFYGYTF

j_call: TRBJ1-1
d_call: NA
v_call: TRBV5-1
cdr3_nt: TGCGCCAGCAGCTTGGAGAGAATGAACACTGAAGCTTTCTTT
cdr3_aa: CASSLERMNTEAFF

j_call: TRBJ1-2
d_call: NA
v_call: TRBV19
cdr3_nt: TGTGCCAGTAGTATACTCGATACGACTGGAGGCTACACCTTC
cdr3_aa: CASSILDTTGGYTF

j_call: TRBJ2-1
d_call: TRBD2
v_call: TRBV4-1
cdr3_nt: TGCGCCAGCAGCCAAGATTCTAGCGGGGCCTACAATGAGCAGTTCTTC
cdr3_aa: CASSQDSSGAYNEQFF

j_call: TRBJ2-3
d_call: TRBD2
v_call: TRBV19
cdr3_nt: TGTGCCAGTAGTATCCCAGCGGGGAGCACAGATACGCAGTATTTT
cdr3_aa: CASSIPAGSTDTQYF

j_call: TRBJ1-2
d_call: NA
v_call: TRBV18
cdr3_nt: TGTGCCAGCTCACCCGCGATGAACTATGGCTACACCTTC
cdr3_aa: CASSPAMNYGYTF

j_call: TRBJ2-7
d_call: TRBD1
v_call: TRBV4-2
cdr3_nt: TGTGCCAGCAGCCAACGTACCGGGACAGGGATGTCCTACGAGCAGTACTTC
cdr3_aa: CASSQRTGTGMSYEQYF

j_call: TRBJ2-7
d_call: NA
v_call: TRBV9
cdr3_nt: TGTGCCAGCAGCGTAGGAGGCGAGCAGTACTTC
cdr3_aa: CASSVGGEQYF

j_call: TRBJ2-3
d_call: TRBD1
v_call: TRBV5-1
cdr3_nt: TGCGCCAGCAGCTTCGGAAAGGGACAGGATACGCAGTATTTT
cdr3_aa: CASSFGKGQDTQYF

j_call: TRBJ1-1
d_call: NA
v_call: TRBV28
cdr3_nt: TGTGCCAGCAGCATCCCGGGGGGCATGAACACTGAAGCTTTCTTT
cdr3_aa: CASSIPGGMNTEAFF

j_call: TRBJ1-2
d_call: TRBD1
v_call: TRBV10-3
cdr3_nt: TGTGCCATAAAGGGACAGGGTGATTATGGCTACACCTTC
cdr3_aa: CAIKGQGDYGYTF

j_call: TRBJ2-5
d_call: TRBD2
v_call: TRBV15
cdr3_nt: TGTGCCACCAGCAGAGTTCAGCGGGAGGGCGTAGAGACCCAGTACTTC
cdr3_aa: CATSRVQREGVETQYF

j_call: TRBJ2-1
d_call: TRBD1
v_call: TRBV5-1
cdr3_nt: TGCGCCAGCCGGGGACAGACTCCACACAATGAGCAGTTCTTC
cdr3_aa: CASRGQTPHNEQFF

j_call: TRBJ2-5
d_call: NA
v_call: TRBV29-1
cdr3_nt: TGCAGCGTTTACCGAGGGGAGACCCAGTACTTC
cdr3_aa: CSVYRGETQYF

j_call: TRBJ1-1
d_call: TRBD1
v_call: TRBV14
cdr3_nt: TGTGCCAGCAGCCTGGGACAGCTCTCATCAAAAGCTTTCTTT
cdr3_aa: CASSLGQLSSKAFF

j_call: TRBJ1-1
d_call: TRBD1
v_call: TRBV6-5
cdr3_nt: TGTGCCAGCAGCCTCGACAGGGCTGTCAAGACTTTCTTT
cdr3_aa: CASSLDRAVKTFF

j_call: TRBJ2-7
d_call: NA
v_call: TRBV28
cdr3_nt: TGTGCCAGCAGGGGGACTCTATACGAGCAGTACTTC
cdr3_aa: CASRGTLYEQYF

j_call: TRBJ2-5
d_call: TRBD1
v_call: TRBV6-1
cdr3_nt: TGTGCCAGCCTGGGGACAGCCCAAGAGACCCAGTACTTC
cdr3_aa: CASLGTAQETQYF

j_call: TRBJ1-4
d_call: NA
v_call: TRBV18
cdr3_nt: TGTGCCAGCTCACCACCGGGGGGGATAGGTGAAAAACTGTTTTTT
cdr3_aa: CASSPPGGIGEKLFF

j_call: TRBJ1-1
d_call: TRBD1
v_call: TRBV6-5
cdr3_nt: TGTGCCAGCAGGCCAAATACAGGGGTTGAAGCTTTCTTT
cdr3_aa: CASRPNTGVEAFF

j_call: TRBJ2-1
d_call: NA
v_call: TRBV9
cdr3_nt: TGTGCCAGCAGCGTAGGAACGGTGGTCGAGGGTGAGCAGTTCTTC
cdr3_aa: CASSVGTVVEGEQFF

j_call: TRBJ2-1
d_call: NA
v_call: TRBV4-2
cdr3_nt: TGTGCCAGCAGCCGTAGGCCAGCGGGTACTGACGAGCAGTTCTTC
cdr3_aa: CASSRRPAGTDEQFF

j_call: TRBJ1-2
d_call: NA
v_call: TRBV19
cdr3_nt: TGTGCCAGTAGCCCGGGAAGTAGGGGGTTCTATGGCTACACCTTC
cdr3_aa: CASSPGSRGFYGYTF

j_call: TRBJ2-7
d_call: TRBD1
v_call: TRBV29-1
cdr3_nt: TGCAGCGTTGAAAAGGGACAGGGGGCTAGGTTACAGTACTTC
cdr3_aa: CSVEKGQGARLQYF

j_call: TRBJ2-3
d_call: NA
v_call: TRBV7-2
cdr3_nt: TGTGCCAGCAGCTTAGTACGGGGGAGCACAGATACGCAGTATTTT
cdr3_aa: CASSLVRGSTDTQYF

j_call: TRBJ2-7
d_call: TRBD2
v_call: TRBV5-1
cdr3_nt: TGCGCCAGCAGCCTTGCCCCTAGCGGGGGGACCTACGAGCAGTACTTC
cdr3_aa: CASSLAPSGGTYEQYF

j_call: TRBJ2-1
d_call: NA
v_call: TRBV7-2
cdr3_nt: TGTGCCAGCAGCTTAGGAGACAGGACTCAGCAGTTCTTC
cdr3_aa: CASSLGDRTQQFF

j_call: TRBJ1-2
d_call: NA
v_call: TRBV9
cdr3_nt: TGTGCCAGCAGCGTAGGAGTCTTAAGACGGGGGGACTATGGCTACACCTTC
cdr3_aa: CASSVGVLRRGDYGYTF

j_call: TRBJ1-2
d_call: NA
v_call: TRBV7-9
cdr3_nt: TGTGCCAGCAGCAACCGGGACACCGCGGGCTACACCTTC
cdr3_aa: CASSNRDTAGYTF

j_call: TRBJ1-1
d_call: NA
v_call: TRBV5-1
cdr3_nt: TGCGCCAGCAGCCCCACCGGTCTGAACACTGAAGCTTTCTTT
cdr3_aa: CASSPTGLNTEAFF

j_call: TRBJ2-1
d_call: TRBD1
v_call: TRBV15
cdr3_nt: TGTGCCACCAGCAGCCCTCGTGAGGGACAGCCTTATTACAATGAGCAGTTCTTC
cdr3_aa: CATSSPREGQPYYNEQFF

j_call: TRBJ2-7
d_call: TRBD1
v_call: TRBV18
cdr3_nt: TGTGCCAGCTCACCCCCGACAGGGGGGATCCGGAAAGAGCAGTACTTC
cdr3_aa: CASSPPTGGIRKEQYF

j_call: TRBJ1-1
d_call: NA
v_call: TRBV4-3
cdr3_nt: TGCGCCAGCAGCCAAGATCTGAGGAACCCTGAAGCTTTCTTT
cdr3_aa: CASSQDLRNPEAFF

j_call: TRBJ1-4
d_call: NA
v_call: TRBV28
cdr3_nt: TGTGCCAGCAGTTTGCCGCGGGACACTAATGAAAAACTGTTTTTT
cdr3_aa: CASSLPRDTNEKLFF

j_call: TRBJ1-4
d_call: NA
v_call: TRBV7-9
cdr3_nt: TGTGCCAGCAGCTTAGCACAGGGTTCTAATGAAAAACTGTTTTTT
cdr3_aa: CASSLAQGSNEKLFF

j_call: TRBJ2-7
d_call: TRBD1
v_call: TRBV18
cdr3_nt: TGTGCCAGCTCACCACTCCTTGGGCGGGACAGGGGTTACGAGCAGTACTTC
cdr3_aa: CASSPLLGRDRGYEQYF

j_call: TRBJ2-2
d_call: NA
v_call: TRBV2
cdr3_nt: TGTGCCAGCAGCGGTAGGGCAGGGGACACCGGGGAGCTGTTTTTT
cdr3_aa: CASSGRAGDTGELFF

j_call: TRBJ2-7
d_call: TRBD1
v_call: TRBV5-1
cdr3_nt: TGCGCCAGCAGCGCCGGGACAGACTCCTACGAGCAGTACTTC
cdr3_aa: CASSAGTDSYEQYF

j_call: TRBJ2-1
d_call: TRBD2
v_call: TRBV5-4
cdr3_nt: TGTGCCAGCAGCCAACCCGGGACTAATACCTACAATGAGCAGTTCTTC
cdr3_aa: CASSQPGTNTYNEQFF

j_call: TRBJ2-7
d_call: NA
v_call: TRBV6-5
cdr3_nt: TGTGCCAGCAGTTACTCGAGCAGGGCGCCGGTCTACGAGCAGTACTTC
cdr3_aa: CASSYSSRAPVYEQYF

j_call: TRBJ2-7
d_call: TRBD1
v_call: TRBV27
cdr3_nt: TGTGCCAGCAGTCCAGGGACAGGGTGGGGCGAGCAGTACTTC
cdr3_aa: CASSPGTGWGEQYF

j_call: TRBJ1-5
d_call: NA
v_call: TRBV27
cdr3_nt: TGTGCCAGCAGTTCCCTCCCAACAGGGTCCCCCCAGCCCCAGCATTTT
cdr3_aa: CASSSLPTGSPQPQHF

j_call: TRBJ1-5
d_call: NA
v_call: TRBV30
cdr3_nt: TGTGCCTGGTCCCACAGGGAAGGTCAGCCCCAGCATTTT
cdr3_aa: CAWSHREGQPQHF

j_call: TRBJ2-2
d_call: TRBD2
v_call: TRBV25-1
cdr3_nt: TGTGCCAGCAGTGAATGGGGGACTAGCATTATCACCGGGGAGCTGTTTTTT
cdr3_aa: CASSEWGTSIITGELFF